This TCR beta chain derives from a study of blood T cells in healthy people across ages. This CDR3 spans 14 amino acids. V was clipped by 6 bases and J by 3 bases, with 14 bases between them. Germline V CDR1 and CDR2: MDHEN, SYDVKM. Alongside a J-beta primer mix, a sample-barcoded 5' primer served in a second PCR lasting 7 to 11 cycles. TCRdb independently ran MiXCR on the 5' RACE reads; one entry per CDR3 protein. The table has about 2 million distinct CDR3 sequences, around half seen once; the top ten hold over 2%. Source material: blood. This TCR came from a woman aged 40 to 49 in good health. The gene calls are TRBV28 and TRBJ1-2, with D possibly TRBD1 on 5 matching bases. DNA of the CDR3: TGTGCCAGCAGAGCGGGGGAAACGTACTATGGCTACACCTTC. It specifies CASRAGETYYGYTF.